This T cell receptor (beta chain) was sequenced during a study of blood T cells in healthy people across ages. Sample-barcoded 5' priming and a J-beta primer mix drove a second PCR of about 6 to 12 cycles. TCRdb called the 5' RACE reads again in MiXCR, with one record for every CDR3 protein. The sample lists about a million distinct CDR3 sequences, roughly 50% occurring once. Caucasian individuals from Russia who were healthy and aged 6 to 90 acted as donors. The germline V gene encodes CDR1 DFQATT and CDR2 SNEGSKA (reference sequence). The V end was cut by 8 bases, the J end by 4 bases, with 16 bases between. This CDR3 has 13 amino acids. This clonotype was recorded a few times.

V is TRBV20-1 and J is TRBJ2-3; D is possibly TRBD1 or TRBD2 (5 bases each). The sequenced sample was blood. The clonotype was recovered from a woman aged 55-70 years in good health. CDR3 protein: CSPPGTRSDTQYF. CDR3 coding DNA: TGCAGTCCCCCGGGGACCCGTTCAGATACGCAGTATTTT.